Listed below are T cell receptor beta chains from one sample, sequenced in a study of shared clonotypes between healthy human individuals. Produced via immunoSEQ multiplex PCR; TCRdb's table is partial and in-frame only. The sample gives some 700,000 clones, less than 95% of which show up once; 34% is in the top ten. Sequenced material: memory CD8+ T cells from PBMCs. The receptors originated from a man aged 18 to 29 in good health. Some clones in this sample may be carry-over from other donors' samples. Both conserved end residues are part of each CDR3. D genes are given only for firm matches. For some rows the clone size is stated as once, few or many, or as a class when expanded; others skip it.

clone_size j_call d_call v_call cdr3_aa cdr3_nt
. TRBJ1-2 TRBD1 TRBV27 CASSLEGQGANGYTF TGTGCCAGCAGTTTAGAAGGACAGGGGGCGAATGGCTACACCTTC
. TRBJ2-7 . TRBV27 CASSLGEGYEQYF TGTGCCAGCAGTTTAGGAGAGGGCTACGAGCAGTACTTC
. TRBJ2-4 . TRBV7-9 CASSLEGGSGNIQYF TGTGCCAGCAGCTTAGAGGGGGGCAGTGGAAACATTCAGTACTTC
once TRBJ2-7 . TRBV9 CASSRGTATYEQYF TGTGCCAGCAGCCGGGGGACTGCAACCTACGAGCAGTACTTC
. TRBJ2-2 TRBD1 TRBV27 CASKDGAGTGGSWELFF TGTGCCAGCAAGGACGGGGCCGGGACAGGGGGGAGCTGGGAGCTGTTTTTT
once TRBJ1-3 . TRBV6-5 CASSPTDTGGNTIYF TGTGCCAGCAGCCCGACAGACACGGGTGGAAACACCATATATTTT
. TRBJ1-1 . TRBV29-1 CSVVITEAFF TGCAGCGTTGTGATCACTGAAGCTTTCTTT
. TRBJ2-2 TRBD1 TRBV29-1 CSVRQGNTGELFF TGCAGCGTAAGACAGGGGAACACCGGGGAGCTGTTTTTT
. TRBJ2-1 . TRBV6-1 CASSERRDNEQFF TGTGCCAGCAGTGAAAGGAGGGACAATGAGCAGTTCTTC
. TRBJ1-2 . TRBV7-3 CASSPHGDSGYTF TGTGCCAGCAGCCCCCATGGCGACTCTGGCTACACCTTC
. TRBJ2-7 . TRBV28 CASSLGLGNSYEQYF TGTGCCAGCAGTTTAGGGCTCGGCAATTCCTACGAGCAGTACTTC
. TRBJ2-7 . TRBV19 CASSIGPYEQYF TGTGCCAGTAGTATAGGACCCTACGAGCAGTACTTC
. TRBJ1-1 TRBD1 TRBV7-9 CASSSDRAAEAFF TGTGCCAGCAGCTCGGACAGGGCGGCTGAAGCTTTCTTT
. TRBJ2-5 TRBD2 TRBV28 CASSLGGGVRRQETQYF TGTGCCAGCAGTTTGGGGGGGGGAGTGAGACGGCAAGAGACCCAGTACTTC
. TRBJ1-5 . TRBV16 CASSPGPGAFNQPQHF TGTGCCAGCAGCCCCGGACCAGGGGCCTTCAATCAGCCCCAGCATTTT
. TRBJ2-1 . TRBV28 CASTLGWNNEQFF TGTGCCAGCACCCTTGGCTGGAACAATGAGCAGTTCTTC
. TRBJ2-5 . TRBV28 CASSLPRGSETQYF TGTGCCAGCAGTCTCCCCAGGGGCTCGGAGACCCAGTACTTC
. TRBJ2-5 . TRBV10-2 CASSPTRGPETQYF TGCGCCAGCAGTCCGACTAGGGGGCCCGAGACCCAGTACTTC
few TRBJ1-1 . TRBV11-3 CASSPTVNTEAFF TGTGCCAGCAGCCCCACGGTGAACACTGAAGCTTTCTTT
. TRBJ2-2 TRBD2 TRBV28 CASSLWRTSGRAYTGELFF TGTGCCAGCAGTTTATGGCGGACTAGCGGGAGGGCCTACACCGGGGAGCTGTTTTTT
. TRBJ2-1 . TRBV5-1 CASSLAGIAYNEQFF TGCGCCAGCAGCTTGGCAGGGATCGCCTACAATGAGCAGTTCTTC
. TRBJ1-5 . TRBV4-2 CASSQDSRPYSNQPQHF TGTGCCAGCAGCCAAGATAGTAGGCCTTATAGCAATCAGCCCCAGCATTTT
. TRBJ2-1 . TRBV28 CASTLASYRSYNEQFF TGTGCCAGCACCCTCGCTAGTTACAGATCCTACAATGAGCAGTTCTTC
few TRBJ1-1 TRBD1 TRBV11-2 CASSLWARGLNTEAFF TGTGCCAGCAGCTTATGGGCCAGGGGGCTGAACACTGAAGCTTTCTTT
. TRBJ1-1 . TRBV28 CASSPRTLIEAFF TGTGCCAGCAGTCCTCGGACCTTAATCGAAGCTTTCTTT
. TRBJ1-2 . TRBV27 CASSSRDSGMNYGYTF TGTGCCAGCAGTTCCCGGGACTCCGGTATGAACTATGGCTACACCTTC
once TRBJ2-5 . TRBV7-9 CASSFLQGLQETQYF TGTGCCAGCAGCTTCCTACAGGGACTCCAAGAGACCCAGTACTTC
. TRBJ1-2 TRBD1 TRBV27 CASSLDRGDGYTF TGTGCCAGCAGTTTAGACAGGGGGGACGGCTACACCTTC
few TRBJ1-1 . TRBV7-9 CASSPTTAPGTEAFF TGTGCCAGCAGCCCGACCACAGCCCCGGGCACTGAAGCTTTCTTT
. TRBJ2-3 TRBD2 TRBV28 CASEGLADTDTQYF TGTGCCAGTGAGGGCCTAGCGGACACAGATACGCAGTATTTT
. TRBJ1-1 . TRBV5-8 CASSLWGNTEAFF TGTGCCAGCAGCTTGTGGGGGAACACTGAAGCTTTCTTT
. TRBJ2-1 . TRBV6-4 CASSSAAGSSYNEQFF TGTGCCAGCAGTTCGGCGGCCGGGTCGTCCTACAATGAGCAGTTCTTC
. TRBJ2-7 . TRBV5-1 CASSLGLVTSPGDEQYF TGCGCCAGCAGCTTGGGTTTAGTGACTTCTCCTGGGGACGAGCAGTACTTC
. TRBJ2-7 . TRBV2 CASSEDRRGYEQYF TGTGCCAGCAGTGAAGACCGGAGGGGATACGAGCAGTACTTC
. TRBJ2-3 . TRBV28 CASSFLQEPTDTQYF TGTGCCAGCAGTTTTCTCCAGGAACCCACAGATACGCAGTATTTT
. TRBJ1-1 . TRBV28 CASSSKLLKVNTEAFF TGTGCCAGCAGTTCGAAGCTCCTTAAGGTGAACACTGAAGCTTTCTTT
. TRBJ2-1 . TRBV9 CASSSSGLLTYNEQFF TGTGCCAGCAGCAGCTCGGGACTCCTAACCTACAATGAGCAGTTCTTC
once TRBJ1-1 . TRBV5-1 CASRQHSVPGSTITEAFF TGCGCCAGCAGACAGCATTCTGTTCCGGGGTCAACGATCACTGAAGCTTTCTTT
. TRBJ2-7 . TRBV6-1 CASSERAGLSYEQYF TGTGCCAGCAGTGAACGGGCAGGCCTATCCTACGAGCAGTACTTC
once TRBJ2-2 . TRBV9 CASSARPGDGELFF TGTGCCAGCAGCGCCAGACCGGGGGACGGGGAGCTGTTTTTT
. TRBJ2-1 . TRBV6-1 CASTRVSSYNEQFF TGTGCCAGCACGCGGGTTTCCTCCTACAATGAGCAGTTCTTC